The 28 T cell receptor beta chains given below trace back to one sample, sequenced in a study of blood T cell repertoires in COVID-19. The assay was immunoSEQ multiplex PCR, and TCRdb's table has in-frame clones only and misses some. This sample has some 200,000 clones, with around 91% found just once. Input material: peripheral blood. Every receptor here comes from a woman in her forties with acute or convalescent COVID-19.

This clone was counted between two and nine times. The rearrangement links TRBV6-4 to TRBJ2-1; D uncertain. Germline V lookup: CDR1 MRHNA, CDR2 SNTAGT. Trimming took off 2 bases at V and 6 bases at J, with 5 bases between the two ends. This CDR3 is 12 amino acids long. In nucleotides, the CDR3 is TGTGCCAGCAGTGACAGCATCAATGAGCAGTTCTTC. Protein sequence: CASSDSINEQFF.

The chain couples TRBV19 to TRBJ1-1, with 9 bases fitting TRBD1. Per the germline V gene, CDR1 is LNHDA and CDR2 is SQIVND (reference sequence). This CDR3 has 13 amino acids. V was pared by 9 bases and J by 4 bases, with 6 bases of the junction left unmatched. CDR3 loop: CASSGQGSTEAFF. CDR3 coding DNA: TGTGCCAGCTCGGGACAGGGATCCACTGAAGCTTTCTTT.

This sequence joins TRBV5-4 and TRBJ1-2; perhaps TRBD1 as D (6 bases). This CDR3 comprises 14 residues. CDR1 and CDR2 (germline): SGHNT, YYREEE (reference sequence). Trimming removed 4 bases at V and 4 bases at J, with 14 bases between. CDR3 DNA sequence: TGTGCCAGCAGCCCCTTGACAGGAGCCTATGGCTACACCTTC. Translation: CASSPLTGAYGYTF.

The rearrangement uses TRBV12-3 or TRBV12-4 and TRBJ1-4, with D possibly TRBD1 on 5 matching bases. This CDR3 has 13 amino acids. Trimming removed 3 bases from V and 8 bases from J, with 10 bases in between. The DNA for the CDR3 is TGTGCCAGCAGTTTGCAGGGTGGGGAAAAACTGTTTTTT. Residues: CASSLQGGEKLFF.

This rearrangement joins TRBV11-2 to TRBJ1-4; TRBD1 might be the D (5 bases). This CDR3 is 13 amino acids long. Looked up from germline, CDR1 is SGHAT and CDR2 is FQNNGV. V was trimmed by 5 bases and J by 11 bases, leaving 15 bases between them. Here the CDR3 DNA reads TGTGCCAGCAGCGAAACAGGTTTTGGGAAACTGTTTTTT. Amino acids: CASSETGFGKLFF.

For the CDR3, the DNA is TGTGCCACCGGGACAGGGTATAACAATCAGCCCCAGCATTTT. Amino acids: CATGTGYNNQPQHF. The chain employs TRBV9 and TRBJ1-5; 9 bases are shared with TRBD1. The CDR3 length is 14 residues. CDR1 and CDR2 (germline): SGDLS, YYNGEE. Trimming removed 9 bases from V and 3 bases from J; junction bases left unmatched: 7.

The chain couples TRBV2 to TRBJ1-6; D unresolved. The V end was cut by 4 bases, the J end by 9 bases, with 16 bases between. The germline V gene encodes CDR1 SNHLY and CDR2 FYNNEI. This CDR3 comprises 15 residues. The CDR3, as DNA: TGTGCCAGCAGTGTTGAGACCCCTTGGAGTTCACCCCTCCACTTT. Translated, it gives CASSVETPWSSPLHF.

CDR3 loop: CASSLGHGTHQETQYF. The CDR3 region has the DNA TGTGCCAGCAGCTTAGGCCACGGGACTCACCAAGAGACCCAGTACTTC. The chain combines TRBV13 with TRBJ2-5, with D maybe TRBD2 (6 bases). Germline V gene data show CDR1 as PRHDT and CDR2 as FYEKMQ (reference sequence). The length of the CDR3 is 16 residues. V gave up 0 bases and J gave up 0 bases, with 11 bases separating them.

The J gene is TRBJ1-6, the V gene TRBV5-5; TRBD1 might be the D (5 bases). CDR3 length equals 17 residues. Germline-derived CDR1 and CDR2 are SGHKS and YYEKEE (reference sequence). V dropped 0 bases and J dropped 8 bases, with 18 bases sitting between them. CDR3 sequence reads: CASSLAPTSGSDSPLHF. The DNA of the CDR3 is TGTGCCAGCAGCTTGGCCCCTACTTCAGGGTCGGATTCACCCCTCCACTTT.

CDR3 bases: TGTGCCAGCAGCTTGGAGGGGATTAACTATGGCTACACCTTC. It translates to CASSLEGINYGYTF. The V and J genes are TRBV5-4 and TRBJ1-2; D possibly corresponds to TRBD1 (5 bases). Deletions cut 0 bases from V and 1 base from J, with 7 bases between. CDR1 is SGHNT and CDR2 is YYREEE in the germline V gene (reference sequence). The CDR3 sequence is 14 residues long.

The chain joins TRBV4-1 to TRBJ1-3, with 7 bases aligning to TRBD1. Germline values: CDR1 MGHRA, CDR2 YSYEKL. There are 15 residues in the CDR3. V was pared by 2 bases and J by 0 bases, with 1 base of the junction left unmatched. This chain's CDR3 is CASSQRQGSGNTIYF. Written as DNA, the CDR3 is TGCGCCAGCAGCCAAAGACAGGGCTCTGGAAACACCATATATTTT.

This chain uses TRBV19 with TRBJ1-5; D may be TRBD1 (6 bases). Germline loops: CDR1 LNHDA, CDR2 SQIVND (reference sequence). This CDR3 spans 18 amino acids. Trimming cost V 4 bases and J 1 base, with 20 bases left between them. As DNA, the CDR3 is TGTGCCAGTAGTAGAGGGGCAGGGAGCAGGGGAAGCAATCAGCCCCAGCATTTT. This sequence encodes CASSRGAGSRGSNQPQHF.

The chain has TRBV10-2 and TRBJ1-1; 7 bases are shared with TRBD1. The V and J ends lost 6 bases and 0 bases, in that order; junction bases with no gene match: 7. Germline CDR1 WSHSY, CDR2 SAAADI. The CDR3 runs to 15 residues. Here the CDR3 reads CASSDSTGVNTEAFF. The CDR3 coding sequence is TGCGCCAGCAGCGATTCTACAGGGGTGAACACTGAAGCTTTCTTT.

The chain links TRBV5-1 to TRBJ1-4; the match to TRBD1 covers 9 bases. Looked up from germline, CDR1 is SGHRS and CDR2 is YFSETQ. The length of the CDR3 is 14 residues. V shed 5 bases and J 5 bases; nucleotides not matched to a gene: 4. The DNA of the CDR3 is TGCGCCAGCAGGGCCGGGACAGGGAATGAAAAACTGTTTTTT. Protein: CASRAGTGNEKLFF.

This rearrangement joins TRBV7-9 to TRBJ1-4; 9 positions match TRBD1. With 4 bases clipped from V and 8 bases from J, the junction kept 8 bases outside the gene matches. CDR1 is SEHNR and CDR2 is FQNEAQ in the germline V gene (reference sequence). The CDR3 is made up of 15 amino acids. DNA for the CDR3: TGTGCCAGCAGCTCACTAAACGGACAGGGGGAAAAACTGTTTTTT. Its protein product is CASSSLNGQGEKLFF.

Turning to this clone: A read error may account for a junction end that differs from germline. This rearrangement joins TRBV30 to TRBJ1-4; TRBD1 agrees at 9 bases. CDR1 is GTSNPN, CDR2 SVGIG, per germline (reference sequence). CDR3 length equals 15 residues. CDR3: CAWSVRTGAKEKLFF. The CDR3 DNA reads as TGTGCCTGGAGTGTGCGGACAGGGGCTAAGGAAAAACTGTTTTTT.

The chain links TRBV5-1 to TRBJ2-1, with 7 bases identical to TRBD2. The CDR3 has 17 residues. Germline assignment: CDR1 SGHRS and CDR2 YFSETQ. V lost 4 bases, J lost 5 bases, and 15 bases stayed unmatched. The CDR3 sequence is CASSAIPLSSGNNEQFF. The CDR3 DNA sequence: TGCGCCAGCAGCGCTATCCCCTTGTCTAGCGGAAACAATGAGCAGTTCTTC.

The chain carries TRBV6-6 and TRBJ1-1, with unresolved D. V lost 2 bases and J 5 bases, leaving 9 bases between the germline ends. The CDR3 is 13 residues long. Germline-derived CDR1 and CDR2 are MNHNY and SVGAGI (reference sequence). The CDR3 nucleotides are TGTGCCAGCAGTTACAATAGAGATACTGAAGCTTTCTTT. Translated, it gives CASSYNRDTEAFF.

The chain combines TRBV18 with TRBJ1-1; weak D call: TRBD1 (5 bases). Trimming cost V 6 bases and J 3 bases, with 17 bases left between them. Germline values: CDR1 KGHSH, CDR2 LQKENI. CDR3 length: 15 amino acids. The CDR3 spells CASSPRVGGDTEAFF. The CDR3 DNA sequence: TGTGCCAGCTCCCCCCGAGTCGGGGGGGACACTGAAGCTTTCTTT.

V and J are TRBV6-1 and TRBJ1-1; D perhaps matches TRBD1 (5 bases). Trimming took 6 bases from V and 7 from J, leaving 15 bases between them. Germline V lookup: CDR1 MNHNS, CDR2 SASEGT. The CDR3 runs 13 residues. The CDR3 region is CASSLMGQGEAFF. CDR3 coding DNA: TGTGCCAGCAGCTTAATGGGGCAGGGTGAAGCTTTCTTT.

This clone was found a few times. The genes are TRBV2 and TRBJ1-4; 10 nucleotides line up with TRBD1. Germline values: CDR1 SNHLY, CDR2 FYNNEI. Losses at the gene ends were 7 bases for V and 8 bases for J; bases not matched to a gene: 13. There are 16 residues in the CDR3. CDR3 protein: CASNRPVRDRGEKLFF. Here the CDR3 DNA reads TGTGCCAGCAACCGTCCGGTTCGGGACAGGGGAGAAAAACTGTTTTTT. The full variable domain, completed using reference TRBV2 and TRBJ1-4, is EPEVTQTPSHQVTQMGQEVILRCVPISNHLYFYWYRQILGQKVEFLVSFYNNEISEKSEIFDDQFSVERPDGSNFTLKIRSTKLEDSAMYFCASNRPVRDRGEKLFFGSGTQLSVL.

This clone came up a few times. The CDR3 loop is CASSQLRTENTEAFF. The CDR3 DNA sequence: TGCGCCAGCAGCCAACTAAGGACAGAGAACACTGAAGCTTTCTTT. The V gene is TRBV4-1, the J gene TRBJ1-1; TRBD1 is a possible D gene (6 bases). The germline V gene has CDR1 MGHRA and CDR2 YSYEKL. The CDR3 totals 15 residues. Deletions cut 2 bases from V and 1 base from J, with 11 bases between.

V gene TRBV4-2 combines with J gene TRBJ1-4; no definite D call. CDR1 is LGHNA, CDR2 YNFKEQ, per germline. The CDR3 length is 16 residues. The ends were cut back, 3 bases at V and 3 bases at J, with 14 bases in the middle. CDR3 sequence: CASSHLPPGSNEKLFF. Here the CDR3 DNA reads TGTGCCAGCAGCCATCTTCCCCCCGGGTCTAATGAAAAACTGTTTTTT.

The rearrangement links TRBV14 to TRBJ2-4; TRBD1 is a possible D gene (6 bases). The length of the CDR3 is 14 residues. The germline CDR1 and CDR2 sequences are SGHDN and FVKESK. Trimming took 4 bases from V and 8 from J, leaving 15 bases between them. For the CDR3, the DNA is TGTGCCAGCAGCCCGTTCAACTCAGGGGACATTCAGTACTTC. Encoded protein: CASSPFNSGDIQYF.

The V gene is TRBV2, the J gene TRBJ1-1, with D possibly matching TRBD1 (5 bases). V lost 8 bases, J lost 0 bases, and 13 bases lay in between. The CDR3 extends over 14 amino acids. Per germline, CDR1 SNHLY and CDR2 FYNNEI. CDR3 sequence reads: CASLPDRLNTEAFF. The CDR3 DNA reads TGTGCCAGCCTACCAGACAGACTGAACACTGAAGCTTTCTTT.

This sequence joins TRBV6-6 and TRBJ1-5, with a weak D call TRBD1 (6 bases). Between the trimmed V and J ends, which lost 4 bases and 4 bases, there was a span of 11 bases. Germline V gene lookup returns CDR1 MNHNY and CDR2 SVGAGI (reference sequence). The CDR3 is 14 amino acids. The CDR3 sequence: CASSFPGTNQPQHF. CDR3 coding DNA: TGTGCCAGCAGTTTCCCAGGGACAAATCAGCCCCAGCATTTT.

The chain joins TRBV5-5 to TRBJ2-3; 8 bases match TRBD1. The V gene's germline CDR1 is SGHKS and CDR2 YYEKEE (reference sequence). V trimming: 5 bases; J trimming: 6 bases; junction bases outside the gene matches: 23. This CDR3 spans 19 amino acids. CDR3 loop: CASSNSFPSDRGRGDTQYF. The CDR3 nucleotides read TGTGCCAGCAGTAATAGTTTCCCGAGTGACAGGGGCCGTGGGGATACGCAGTATTTT.

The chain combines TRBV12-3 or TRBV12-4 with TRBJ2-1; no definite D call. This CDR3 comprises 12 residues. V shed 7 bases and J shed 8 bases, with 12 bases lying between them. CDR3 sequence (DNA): TGTGCCAGCAAAATCCAAGAGGATGAGCAGTTCTTC. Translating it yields CASKIQEDEQFF.